A single sample gave rise to the 20 T cell receptor beta chains below, sequenced in a study of tissue T cells after allogeneic stem cell transplantation. Time point specified: mouse harvest day 7 after allogeneic transplant. Each mouse received 10^7 T-cell-depleted marrow cells plus 10^6 splenic CD5+ T cells by tail vein. Sequenced by immunoSEQ multiplex PCR; TCRdb stores in-frame clones only, minus some. This repertoire shows 7,500 to 9,500 clones, approximately 50% found once; its top ten account for nearly 7.5%. Sequencing was carried out using gut tissue. The receptors stem from a female BALB/c mouse given C57BL/6 T cells with graft-versus-host disease after an allogeneic hematopoietic cell transplant.

This clone was seen a handful of times. Genes and germline come from the mouse. The sequenced CDR3 bases are TGTGCCAGCAGTCTGTCTAGGGGTGAACAGTAC. This gives the protein CASSLSRGEQY. The entire CDR3 reads CASSLSRGEQYF. The chain carries TRBV26 and TRBJ2-7, with D perhaps TRBD1 (5 bases). With the read ending 1 residue before the CDR3 end, the germline J gene is used to fill in that end. CDR3 size: 12 residues. In germline, CDR1 is KGHPV, CDR2 FQNQEV (reference sequence). V dropped 0 bases and J dropped 6 bases, with 6 bases sitting between them.

For this clone: Gene and germline names: mouse. Read data end 1 residue before the CDR3 end; the end is taken from the germline J gene. This rearrangement joins TRBV13-1 to TRBJ1-4, with TRBD1 matching 12 bases. With V trimmed by 1 base and J by 6 bases, 1 base remained unmatched. Germline CDR1 and CDR2: NSHNY and SYGAGN. CDR3 length: 15 amino acids. The chain's CDR3 is CASSDRDRGHERLFF. The DNA read from the CDR3 is TGTGCCAGCAGTGATCGGGACAGGGGGCACGAAAGATTATTT.

Judged by abundance, this clone is medium-sized. The gene symbols are mouse symbols. The read is 1 residue too short to cover the CDR3 end, so that end is filled in from the germline J gene. The V gene is TRBV26, the J gene TRBJ1-1, with D possibly matching TRBD1 (6 bases). The ends were cut back, 4 bases at V and 4 bases at J, with 7 bases in the middle. This CDR3 is built from 12 residues. Germline loops: CDR1 KGHPV, CDR2 FQNQEV (reference sequence). CDR3 DNA, as far as it was read: TGTGCCAGCAGTCGAGGGGGCACAGAAGTCTTC. Its protein is CASSRGGTEVF. The CDR3 in full is CASSRGGTEVFF. The full variable domain, its missing parts supplied by reference TRBV26 and TRBJ1-1, is NSKVIQTPRYLVKGQGQKAKMRCIPEKGHPVVFWYQQNKNNEFKFLINFQNQEVLQQIDMTEKRFSAECPSNSPCSLEIQSSEAGDSALYLCASSRGGTEVFFGKGTRLTVV.

Details on this clone: Genes and germline are mouse. The read terminates 1 residue ahead of where the CDR3 ends, so the germline J gene completes it. This chain joins TRBV1 and TRBJ2-3; TRBD2 matches at 12 bases. The CDR3 runs to 17 residues. Germline V gene data show CDR1 as NSQYPW and CDR2 as LRSPGD (reference sequence). The V gene end was trimmed by 3 bases and the J gene end by 0 bases; junction bases not matched to a gene: 4. CDR3 in amino acids: CTCSADWGGPSAETLYF. CDR3 bases read: TGCACCTGCAGTGCGGACTGGGGGGGGCCTAGTGCAGAAACGCTGTAT.

In this sample, this clone turned up a few times. Each gene name is a mouse one. The read ends 1 residue before the CDR3 terminus; that terminus is restored from the germline J gene. V usage is TRBV5 and J usage is TRBJ1-4, with D possibly matching TRBD1 (5 bases). Trimming pared 1 base from V and 6 bases from J, leaving 9 bases between. CDR3 length: 14 residues. Per germline, CDR1 LGHNA and CDR2 YNLKQL (reference sequence). The CDR3: CASSQGGRDERLFF. Incomplete CDR3 DNA: TGTGCCAGCAGCCAAGGGGGGAGGGACGAAAGATTATTT.

The count of this clone is one. Gene names denote mouse genes. The CDR3 extends 1 residue past the end of the read, so its final part is completed from the germline J gene. V usage is TRBV16 and J usage is TRBJ1-4; 7 positions agree with TRBD1. V trimming: 3 bases; J trimming: 3 bases; junction bases outside the gene matches: 1. This CDR3 has 14 residues. CDR1 is SGHSA, CDR2 FRNQAP, per germline. The CDR3 spells CASSFQGANERLFF. The sequenced part of the CDR3 DNA is TGTGCAAGCAGCTTTCAGGGGGCCAACGAAAGATTATTT.

This clone is classed as medium-sized (0.01 to 0.1%). Gene names and germline match the mouse. The read falls 1 residue short of the CDR3 end, and the missing part is taken from the germline J gene. The rearrangement links TRBV5 to TRBJ1-2; possibly TRBD1 for D (6 bases). The CDR3 is 15 amino acids. Germline V CDR1 and CDR2: LGHNA, YNLKQL (reference sequence). Trimming removed 4 bases from V and 3 bases from J, with 15 bases in between. CDR3 DNA (partial): TGTGCCAGCAGCCCCGAGGCAGGGGAGGACTCCGACTACACC. Translating it yields CASSPEAGEDSDYT. The full CDR3 sequence reads CASSPEAGEDSDYTF.

With respect to this clone: Gene and germline names: mouse. The read terminates 1 residue ahead of where the CDR3 ends, so the germline J gene completes it. J is TRBJ2-1 and V is TRBV26, with D tentatively TRBD2 (6 bases). Trimming pared 0 bases from V and 3 bases from J, leaving 9 bases between. Germline V gives CDR1 KGHPV, CDR2 FQNQEV (reference sequence). The length of the CDR3 is 15 residues. CDR3 region: CASSLSWGFYAEQFF. The sequenced part of the CDR3 DNA is TGTGCCAGCAGTCTGTCATGGGGGTTCTATGCTGAGCAGTTC.

The table lists this clone with a few counts. These gene names are mouse names. Read sequence stops 1 residue before the CDR3 end, and the germline J gene provides the missing end. The chain joins TRBV13-1 to TRBJ1-6, with D perhaps TRBD1 (6 bases). TRBJ1-6 is recorded as an ORF, its role being uncertain. The CDR3 covers 14 residues. The germline gives CDR1 NSHNY, CDR2 SYGAGN. Trimming removed 5 bases from V and 2 bases from J, with 8 bases in between. CDR3 protein: CASRQGPYNSPLYF. The part of the CDR3 DNA that was read is TGTGCCAGCAGGCAGGGGCCCTATAATTCGCCCCTCTAC.

Of note for this clone: The gene names given are mouse names. The DNA ends 1 residue before the CDR3 does, and the rest of the CDR3 is filled in from the germline J gene. The chain recombines TRBV17 with TRBJ2-1, with D perhaps matching TRBD2 (7 bases). The CDR3 length is 14 residues. V lost 1 base to trimming and J lost 7 bases, with 11 bases between them. Germline V gene data show CDR1 as MNHDT and CDR2 as YYDKIL. The CDR3: CASSRGGARAEQFF. The sequenced CDR3 bases are TGTGCTAGCAGTAGAGGGGGGGCGCGAGCTGAGCAGTTC.

Details on this clone: Gene names denote mouse genes. The CDR3 end lies 1 residue beyond the end of the read and is filled in from the germline J gene. This sequence joins TRBV1 and TRBJ1-1; 7 bases align to TRBD1. Germline loops: CDR1 NSQYPW, CDR2 LRSPGD (reference sequence). This CDR3 contains 15 residues. V dropped 1 base and J dropped 0; count of bases not matched to a gene: 2. The DNA read from the CDR3 is TGCACCTGCAGTGCAGGACAGGGTGCAAACACAGAAGTCTTC. Translating it yields CTCSAGQGANTEVF. The entire CDR3 sequence reads CTCSAGQGANTEVFF. Full variable domain (remainder filled in from reference TRBV1 and TRBJ1-1): VTLLEQNPRWRLVPRGQAVNLRCILKNSQYPWMSWYQQDLQKQLQWLFTLRSPGDKEVKSLPGADYLATRVTDTELRLQVANMSQGRTLYCTCSAGQGANTEVFFGKGTRLTVV.

About this clone: Gene and germline names: mouse. Read data end 1 residue before the CDR3 end; the end is taken from the germline J gene. This chain joins TRBV13-1 and TRBJ1-4, with TRBD1 matching over 8 bases. The CDR3 consists of 16 residues. Germline V gives CDR1 NSHNY, CDR2 SYGAGN. V was clipped by 0 bases and J by 2 bases; unmatched bases: 3. The CDR3 DNA, read in part, is TGTGCCAGCAGTGATGCATGGACAGGGTCCAACGAAAGATTATTT. Translation: CASSDAWTGSNERLF. The full CDR3 is CASSDAWTGSNERLFF.

Comment on this clone: Mouse names are used for the genes. The sample contains more than one DNA sequence encoding this CDR3. The chain's CDR3 is CASSQDGTGGSGNTLYF. The CDR3 bases that were read are TGTGCCAGCAGCCAAGATGGGACAGGGGGTTCTGGAAATACGCTCTAT. The genes are TRBV5 and TRBJ1-3, with 11 bases lining up with TRBD1. The CDR3 goes on 1 residue after the read ends, and that part is filled in from the germline J gene. The length of the CDR3 is 17 residues. The ends lost 0 bases at V and 0 bases at J; junction bases unmatched: 1. CDR1 is LGHNA, CDR2 YNLKQL, per germline (reference sequence).

This clone has only a few counts. The gene names given are mouse names. The read halts 1 residue ahead of the CDR3 end, with the missing end drawn from the germline J gene. V and J are TRBV31 and TRBJ2-7; 9 nucleotides agree with TRBD2. V shed 3 bases and J 0 bases; nucleotides not matched to a gene: 3. CDR1 is GKSSPN and CDR2 is SITVG in the germline V gene. The CDR3 runs to 14 residues. The CDR3 sequence is CAWSQLGGSYEQYF. CDR3 DNA (partial): TGTGCCTGGAGCCAACTGGGGGGCTCCTATGAACAGTAC.

This clone was seen more than once but under ten times. Gene names are the mouse ones. Read data end 1 residue before the CDR3 end; the end is taken from the germline J gene. This sequence joins TRBV23 and TRBJ1-3. The CDR3 extends over 16 amino acids. In germline, CDR1 is KGHTA, CDR2 FQNQQP. CDR3 sequence: CSSSQSGGARGNTLYF. Incomplete CDR3 DNA: TGCTCCAGCAGTCAATCGGGGGGGGCGCGAGGAAATACGCTCTAT.

This clone was detected a few times. Gene names follow the mouse nomenclature. The read ends 1 residue shy of where the CDR3 ends; the end is completed using the germline J gene. J is TRBJ1-4 and V is TRBV19; D not resolved. Germline lookup yields CDR1 FNHDT and CDR2 SITEND (reference sequence). Trimming took 2 bases from V and 3 from J, leaving 2 bases between them. The CDR3 extends over 12 amino acids. CDR3 DNA, as far as it was read: TGTGCCAGCAGTATGCCCAACGAAAGATTATTT. As protein: CASSMPNERLF. The CDR3 in full is CASSMPNERLFF.

Worth noting for this clone: Gene names and germline match the mouse. The CDR3 extends 1 residue past the end of the read, so its final part is completed from the germline J gene. This chain links TRBV12-1 with TRBJ2-5, with 8 nucleotides matching TRBD2. The CDR3 contains 16 residues. CDR1 and CDR2 from the germline V gene are SGHSN and HYEKVE. J was trimmed by 0 bases and V by 0 bases; bases with no gene match: 4. The CDR3 spells CASSLELGVNQDTQYF. The covered CDR3 bases are TGTGCCAGCTCTCTCGAACTGGGGGTTAACCAAGACACCCAGTAC. Full variable domain (missing parts from reference TRBV12-1 and TRBJ2-5): DSGVVQSPRHIIKEKGGRSVLTCIPISGHSNVVWYQQTLGKELKFLIQHYEKVERDKGFLPSRFSVQQFDDYHSEMNMSALELEDSAMYFCASSLELGVNQDTQYFGPGTRLLVL.

Of note for this clone: The germline and genes are mouse ones. The CDR3 end is not reached by the read, which stops 1 residue before it; the germline J gene fills it in. This rearrangement joins TRBV26 to TRBJ2-5; 7 positions agree with TRBD1. V was pared by 7 bases and J by 4 bases, with 5 bases of the junction left unmatched. CDR1 and CDR2 (germline): KGHPV, FQNQEV (reference sequence). The CDR3 has 13 residues. The sequenced part of the CDR3 DNA is TGTGCCAGCAACTTCGACAGGGAAGACACCCAGTAC. This sequence encodes CASNFDREDTQY. In full, the CDR3 reads CASNFDREDTQYF.

This clone was counted only a few times. Gene names refer to mouse genes. The CDR3 goes on 1 residue after the read ends, and that part is filled in from the germline J gene. The chain is built from TRBV3 and TRBJ1-5, with D uncertain. The length of the CDR3 is 13 residues. Germline V gene data show CDR1 as SNHLY and CDR2 as FYNGKV (reference sequence). V lost 1 base to trimming and J lost 4 bases, with 5 bases between them. The CDR3 loop is CASSLGQNQAPLF. The CDR3 bases that were read are TGTGCCAGCAGCTTAGGGCAAAACCAGGCTCCGCTT.

This clone was counted only a few times. Here the gene names and germline are mouse. The read terminates 1 residue before the CDR3 end, so the remaining end is supplied by the germline J gene. This sequence joins TRBV13-3 and TRBJ2-4; 8 bases are shared with TRBD1. This CDR3 is 13 amino acids long. Germline lookup yields CDR1 NNHDY and CDR2 SYVADS. Trimming removed 5 bases from V and 6 bases from J; junction bases left unmatched: 5. CDR3 sequence: CASSHRDRNTLYF. The part of the CDR3 DNA that was read is TGTGCCAGCAGCCACCGGGACAGGAACACCTTGTAC.